The entry below describes one T cell receptor (beta chain). This sample was included in a study of blood T cells in healthy people across ages. A second PCR, run for roughly 7 to 12 cycles, used a sample-barcoded 5' primer plus a J-beta primer mix. One entry per CDR3 protein results from TCRdb running MiXCR on the 5' RACE reads. The table records around 940,000 distinct CDR3 sequences, 51% of them present only once. Germline V gene data show CDR1 as SQVTM and CDR2 as ANQGSEA. Trimming cost V 5 bases and J 13 bases, with 27 bases left between them. The CDR3 consists of 15 residues. At least 7 million PBMCs were isolated per sample.

The source of this sequence is a woman aged 55 to 70 in good health. The chain links TRBV29-1 to TRBJ2-4; either TRBD1 or TRBD2 may supply D (5 bases each). Source material: blood. CDR3 nucleotide sequence: TGCAGCGTTCCCATAAAGGGCCCCGGGGCGAGGGAGCAGTACTTC. Its translation is CSVPIKGPGAREQYF.